Below are 26 T cell receptor beta chains sequenced from a single sample in a study of blood T cell repertoires in COVID-19. Repertoires were generated with immunoSEQ multiplex PCR, while TCRdb's copy carries only in-frame clones and drops some. The table records approximately 260,000 clones, about 85% of them present only once. The specimen was peripheral blood. The origin of the receptors is a young man with active or convalescent COVID-19.

The chain has TRBV7-9 and TRBJ1-2; unclear D gene. The germline CDR1 and CDR2 sequences are SEHNR and FQNEAQ (reference sequence). This CDR3 is 13 amino acids long. V was pared by 4 bases and J by 2 bases, with 8 bases between. Here the CDR3 DNA reads TGTGCCAGCAGCTCGGGAATAAACTATGGCTACACCTTC. This translates into CASSSGINYGYTF.

This clone was seen only once. V and J are TRBV28 and TRBJ1-2, with D perhaps TRBD1 (6 bases). The germline CDR1 and CDR2 sequences are MDHEN and SYDVKM. The germline V and J ends were trimmed by 2 bases and 8 bases, with 12 bases remaining between them. The CDR3 length is 13 residues. As DNA, the CDR3 is TGTGCCAGCAGTTTAGTGGGGGCCCAAGGCTACACCTTC. It encodes CASSLVGAQGYTF.

This chain connects TRBV6-4 to TRBJ1-1, with D possibly TRBD1 on 5 matching bases. V lost 6 bases, J lost 1 base, and 9 bases lay in between. The germline gives CDR1 MRHNA, CDR2 SNTAGT. The CDR3 has 13 residues. The CDR3 here is CASRLTENTEAFF. Written as DNA, the CDR3 is TGTGCCAGCAGATTGACAGAGAACACTGAAGCTTTCTTT.

The gene calls are TRBV9 and TRBJ2-1, with a possible D match to TRBD2 (5 bases). Deletions cut 0 bases from V and 6 bases from J, with 10 bases between. CDR1 is SGDLS, CDR2 YYNGEE, per germline. The length of the CDR3 is 14 residues. The CDR3: CASSVGRTVNEQFF. DNA of the CDR3: TGTGCCAGCAGCGTAGGGAGGACGGTCAATGAGCAGTTCTTC.

This clone was counted once. V usage is TRBV5-1 and J usage is TRBJ1-2, with D unresolved. V was clipped by 0 bases and J by 8 bases, with 14 bases between them. This CDR3 has 14 residues. Germline V gene data show CDR1 as SGHRS and CDR2 as YFSETQ. CDR3: CASSLAGFDEGYTF. CDR3 bases: TGCGCCAGCAGCTTGGCGGGGTTTGATGAAGGCTACACCTTC.

This clone was seen only once. The chain links TRBV5-6 to TRBJ2-1; D gene uncertain. The V end was cut by 4 bases, the J end by 12 bases, with 14 bases between. This CDR3 has 12 amino acids. The V gene's germline CDR1 is SGHDT and CDR2 YYEEEE. The CDR3 nucleotides read TGTGCCAGCAGCCCTCTGGGCCTTGGGCAGTTCTTC. It yields the protein CASSPLGLGQFF.

The chain combines TRBV7-6 with TRBJ2-1; the D is unclear. Germline CDR1 and CDR2: SGHVS and FNYEAQ. This CDR3 spans 15 amino acids. Trimming took 5 bases from V and 7 from J, leaving 18 bases between them. The CDR3 DNA follows: TGTGCCAGCAGCCTATCAAGCGAGAGTATGAATGAGCAGTTCTTC. This gives the protein CASSLSSESMNEQFF.

In its sample, this clone was seen once. The gene calls are TRBV11-3 and TRBJ2-1; D is unclear. Germline CDR1 reads SGHNT; CDR2 reads YENEEA. The CDR3 runs 14 residues. Trimming took 4 bases from V and 0 from J, leaving 7 bases between them. The CDR3 DNA sequence: TGTGCCAGCAGCTCTATTCACTCCTACAATGAGCAGTTCTTC. As protein: CASSSIHSYNEQFF.

This chain links TRBV6-1 with TRBJ1-1; D possibly corresponds to TRBD1 (5 bases). Trimming shortened V by 3 bases and J by 0 bases, and 11 bases separated the two germline ends. CDR3 size: 15 residues. From germline, CDR1 is MNHNS and CDR2 SASEGT. The CDR3 bases are TGTGCCAGCAGTGATTGGGGCTATATGAACACTGAAGCTTTCTTT. It translates to CASSDWGYMNTEAFF.

V and J are TRBV19 and TRBJ1-3, with 7 bases lining up with TRBD1. The CDR3 spans 15 residues. Losses at the gene ends were 5 bases for V and 1 base for J; bases not matched to a gene: 5. CDR1 is LNHDA, CDR2 SQIVND, per germline (reference sequence). The CDR3 spells CASSAPTGSGNTIYF. In DNA, the CDR3 is TGTGCCAGTAGTGCACCGACAGGGTCTGGAAACACCATATATTTT.

This clone has only a few counts. J is TRBJ1-1 and V is TRBV5-1; D is perhaps TRBD1 (5 bases). Germline CDR1 is SGHRS and CDR2 is YFSETQ. Trimming stripped 4 bases from V and 2 bases from J, with 15 bases between. This CDR3 contains 15 residues. This CDR3 reads CASSLGHTTNTEAFF. DNA for the CDR3: TGCGCCAGCAGCCTCGGACACACTACAAACACTGAAGCTTTCTTT.

This clone was seen just once. V usage is TRBV2 and J usage is TRBJ1-1; 10 positions agree with TRBD1. The CDR3 is made up of 13 amino acids. Germline V CDR1 and CDR2: SNHLY, FYNNEI. Trimming at V came to 8 bases and at J to 2 bases, leaving 2 bases not matched to a gene. CDR3 protein: CASRDRGNTEAFF. CDR3 in DNA: TGTGCCAGCCGGGACAGGGGAAACACTGAAGCTTTCTTT.

The chain carries TRBV5-1 and TRBJ2-2; D is unclear. Per germline, CDR1 SGHRS and CDR2 YFSETQ. CDR3 length equals 13 residues. V lost 3 bases, J lost 3 bases, and 6 bases lay in between. Here the CDR3 reads CASSSRDTGELFF. The CDR3 DNA follows: TGCGCCAGCAGCTCCCGTGACACCGGGGAGCTGTTTTTT.

The chain has TRBV27 and TRBJ1-1, with D maybe TRBD1 (5 bases). The V gene lost 5 bases and the J gene lost 7 bases, with 20 bases spanning the gap. The CDR3 consists of 15 residues. Germline CDR1 and CDR2: MNHEY and SMNVEV (reference sequence). CDR3 protein: CASSPRGGTAGEAFF. CDR3 sequence (DNA): TGTGCCAGCAGTCCGCGAGGCGGGACGGCGGGTGAAGCTTTCTTT.

The chain's CDR3 is CASSLNGQGEHGYTF. The CDR3 DNA follows: TGTGCCAGCAGCTTGAATGGGCAGGGGGAACATGGCTACACCTTC. The chain couples TRBV5-5 to TRBJ1-2, with 7 bases fitting TRBD1. This CDR3 contains 15 residues. The trim removed 1 base at V and 6 bases at J, leaving 9 bases unmatched. Germline assignment: CDR1 SGHKS and CDR2 YYEKEE (reference sequence).

The V and J genes are TRBV6-5 and TRBJ1-2, with D perhaps TRBD1 (6 bases). The CDR3 is 12 amino acids. Germline CDR1 is MNHEY and CDR2 is SVGAGI. V lost 7 bases and J 5 bases, leaving 11 bases between the germline ends. The DNA for the CDR3 is TGTGCCAGCACCCGGGACATATATGGCTACACCTTC. Translated: CASTRDIYGYTF.

The rearrangement links TRBV7-6 to TRBJ1-1, with D perhaps TRBD1 (6 bases). V lost 5 bases and J lost 3, with 16 bases in between. CDR1 SGHVS and CDR2 FNYEAQ come from the germline V gene. CDR3 size: 15 residues. CDR3 sequence: CASSPSTGSDTEAFF. In nucleotides, the CDR3 is TGTGCCAGCAGCCCGTCAACAGGGTCGGACACTGAAGCTTTCTTT.

The chain is built from TRBV18 and TRBJ2-2; TRBD1 is a possible D gene (6 bases). This CDR3 spans 16 amino acids. V was clipped by 6 bases and J by 5 bases, with 19 bases between them. CDR1 is KGHSH and CDR2 is LQKENI in the germline V gene. CDR3 protein: CASSDLGAWETGELFF. The CDR3 DNA reads as TGTGCCAGCTCTGACCTGGGGGCCTGGGAAACCGGGGAGCTGTTTTTT.

The table lists this clone with many counts. The V gene is TRBV3-1 (or the pseudogene TRBV3-2), the J gene TRBJ2-5, with 8 positions matching TRBD2. V trimming: 11 bases; J trimming: 7 bases; junction bases outside the gene matches: 15. The CDR3 runs to 14 residues. CDR1 is LGHDT, CDR2 YNNKEL, per germline (reference sequence). This chain's CDR3 is CAPSQAGGGGTQYF. DNA for the CDR3: TGTGCCCCCAGCCAAGCCGGGGGGGGAGGGACCCAGTACTTC.

This sequence joins TRBV5-4 and TRBJ1-2, with D unresolved. The CDR3 loop spans 14 amino acids. Trimming removed 2 bases from V and 3 bases from J, with 11 bases in between. Germline V CDR1 and CDR2: SGHNT, YYREEE (reference sequence). The CDR3 region is CASSLSQSDYGYTF. In DNA, the CDR3 is TGTGCCAGCAGCTTATCACAGTCCGACTATGGCTACACCTTC.

The rearrangement joins TRBV5-1 to TRBJ2-1; 7 bases agree with TRBD1. The CDR3 has 15 residues. Per the germline V gene, CDR1 is SGHRS and CDR2 is YFSETQ. Germline trimming cut 4 bases from V and 8 bases from J; bases unmatched to any gene: 12. This CDR3 reads CASSPGTSQGDEQFF. As DNA, the CDR3 is TGCGCCAGCAGCCCAGGGACATCTCAGGGGGATGAGCAGTTCTTC.

This rearrangement joins TRBV11-2 to TRBJ2-3; D unresolved. Germline lookup yields CDR1 SGHAT and CDR2 FQNNGV. The CDR3 is 13 residues long. The V gene lost 2 bases and the J gene lost 3 bases, with 6 bases spanning the gap. CDR3 sequence: CASSLMRTDTQYF. Here the CDR3 DNA reads TGTGCCAGCAGCTTAATGAGGACAGATACGCAGTATTTT. Combining the CDR3 with reference TRBV11-2 and TRBJ2-3 gives the whole variable domain EAGVAQSPRYKIIEKRQSVAFWCNPISGHATLYWYQQILGQGPKLLIQFQNNGVVDDSQLPKDRFSAERLKGVDSTLKIQPAKLEDSAVYLCASSLMRTDTQYFGPGTRLTVL.

The chain is built from TRBV7-9 and TRBJ2-7; weak D call: TRBD1 (5 bases). The CDR3 is 10 amino acids. Germline V CDR1 and CDR2: SEHNR, FQNEAQ (reference sequence). Between the trimmed V and J ends, which lost 4 bases and 7 bases, there was a span of 5 bases. As DNA, the CDR3 is TGTGCCAGCAGCTACAGGGAGCAGTACTTC. It yields the protein CASSYREQYF.

The chain links TRBV28 to TRBJ2-1; 13 nucleotides match TRBD2. Germline CDR1 is MDHEN and CDR2 is SYDVKM. Losses at the gene ends were 6 bases for V and 2 bases for J; bases not matched to a gene: 10. The CDR3 has 18 amino acids. CDR3 residues: CASRPSTSGGLTYNEQFF. The CDR3 region has the DNA TGTGCCAGCAGGCCCTCGACTAGCGGGGGGCTTACCTACAATGAGCAGTTCTTC.

This clone was counted a few times. The V call is TRBV7-6, the J call TRBJ1-6, with TRBD1 identical over 7 bases. Germline CDR1 and CDR2: SGHVS and FNYEAQ. With V trimmed by 5 bases and J by 5 bases, 6 bases remained unmatched. The CDR3 contains 15 residues. The CDR3, as DNA: TGTGCCAGCAGCACCGGGACAGAAAATAATTCACCCCTCCACTTT. It yields the protein CASSTGTENNSPLHF. The full variable domain, its missing parts supplied by reference TRBV7-6 and TRBJ1-6, is GAGVSQSPRYKVTKRGQDVALRCDPISGHVSLYWYRQALGQGPEFLTYFNYEAQQDKSGLPNDRFSAERPEGSISTLTIQRTEQRDSAMYRCASSTGTENNSPLHFGNGTRLTVT.

The chain combines TRBV7-9 with TRBJ2-5; maybe TRBD2 (6 bases). Germline V gives CDR1 SEHNR, CDR2 FQNEAQ (reference sequence). The germline V and J ends were trimmed by 3 bases and 0 bases, with 14 bases remaining between them. CDR3 size: 16 residues. The CDR3 bases are TGTGCCAGCAGCTTTGGGGCGGGACCGTACCAAGAGACCCAGTACTTC. It specifies CASSFGAGPYQETQYF. Looking up the rest from reference TRBV7-9 and TRBJ2-5 gives the full variable domain: DTGVSQNPRHKITKRGQNVTFRCDPISEHNRLYWYRQTLGQGPEFLTYFQNEAQLEKSRLLSDRFSAERPKGSFSTLEIQRTEQGDSAMYLCASSFGAGPYQETQYFGPGTRLLVL.